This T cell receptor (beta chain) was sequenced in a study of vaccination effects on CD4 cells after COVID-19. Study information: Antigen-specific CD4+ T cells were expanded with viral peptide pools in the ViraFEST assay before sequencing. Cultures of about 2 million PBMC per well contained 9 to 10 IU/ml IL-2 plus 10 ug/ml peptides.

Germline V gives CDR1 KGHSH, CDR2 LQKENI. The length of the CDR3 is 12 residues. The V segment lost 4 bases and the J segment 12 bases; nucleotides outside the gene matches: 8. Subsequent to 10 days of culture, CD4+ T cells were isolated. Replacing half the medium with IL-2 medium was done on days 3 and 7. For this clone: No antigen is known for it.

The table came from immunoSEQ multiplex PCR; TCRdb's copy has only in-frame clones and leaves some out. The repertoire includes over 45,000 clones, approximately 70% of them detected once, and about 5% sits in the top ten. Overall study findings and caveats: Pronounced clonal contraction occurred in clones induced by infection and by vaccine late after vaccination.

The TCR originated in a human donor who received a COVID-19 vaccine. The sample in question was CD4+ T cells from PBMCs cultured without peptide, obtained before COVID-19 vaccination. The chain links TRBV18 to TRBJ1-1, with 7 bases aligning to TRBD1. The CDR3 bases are TGTGCCAGCTCACTAACGGACAGGAGAACTTTCTTT. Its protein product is CASSLTDRRTFF.